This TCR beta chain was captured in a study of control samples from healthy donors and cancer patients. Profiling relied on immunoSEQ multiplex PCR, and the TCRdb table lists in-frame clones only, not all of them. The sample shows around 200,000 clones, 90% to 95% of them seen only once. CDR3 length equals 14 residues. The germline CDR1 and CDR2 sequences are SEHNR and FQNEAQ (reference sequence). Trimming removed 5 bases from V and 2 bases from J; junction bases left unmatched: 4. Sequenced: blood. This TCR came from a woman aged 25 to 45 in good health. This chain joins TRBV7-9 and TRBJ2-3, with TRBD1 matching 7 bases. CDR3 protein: CASSHGQATDTQYF. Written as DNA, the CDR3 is TGTGCCAGCAGCCATGGACAGGCCACAGATACGCAGTATTTT.